These 21 T cell receptor beta chains were all obtained from the same sample, sequenced in a study of T cells after yellow fever vaccination. TCRdb fed the 5' RACE reads into MiXCR, producing one record per CDR3 protein. The sample consists of some 350,000 distinct CDR3 sequences, around 4.1% of them appearing once. The specimen comprised PBMCs, sampled 5 days after the yellow fever booster vaccination. All receptors derive from a man in his late teens or twenties who received the YFV17D yellow fever vaccine.

This clonotype was detected ten times or more. This chain uses TRBV7-9 with TRBJ1-1; D is unresolved. CDR3 length: 14 amino acids. The germline CDR1 and CDR2 sequences are SEHNR and FQNEAQ (reference sequence). Trimming removed 6 bases from V and 2 bases from J, with 13 bases in between. The CDR3 region is CASSFGLINTEAFF. The CDR3 coding sequence is TGTGCCAGCAGTTTCGGACTAATCAACACTGAAGCTTTCTTT.

The CDR3 reads CASSQATSGQGSTEAFF. In DNA, the CDR3 is TGTGCCAGCAGCCAAGCGACGTCAGGACAGGGCTCCACTGAAGCTTTCTTT. The chain uses TRBV14 and TRBJ1-1; 8 bases fit TRBD1. The germline gives CDR1 SGHDN, CDR2 FVKESK. V lost 1 base and J lost 4; bases outside the gene matches: 11. CDR3 size: 17 residues.

In its sample, this clonotype was seen many times. The genes are TRBV14 and TRBJ2-3; no definite D call. Trimming cost V 4 bases and J 3 bases, with 2 bases left between them. This CDR3 comprises 11 residues. Germline assignment: CDR1 SGHDN and CDR2 FVKESK. Here the CDR3 DNA reads TGTGCCAGCAGCCGAACAGATACGCAGTATTTT. Encoded protein: CASSRTDTQYF.

Ten or more counts support this clonotype. This chain links TRBV4-2 with TRBJ2-3; D uncertain. Deletions cut 4 bases from V and 3 bases from J, with 17 bases between. Germline V gene lookup returns CDR1 LGHNA and CDR2 YNFKEQ. The CDR3 spans 16 residues. CDR3 sequence: CASSPPSGRRTDTQYF. The CDR3 DNA sequence: TGTGCCAGCAGCCCTCCCTCTGGGCGTCGAACAGATACGCAGTATTTT.

In its sample, this clonotype was seen many times. V gene TRBV18 combines with J gene TRBJ2-5; D uncertain. Germline V CDR1 and CDR2: KGHSH, LQKENI. The CDR3 is 13 residues long. V was pared by 1 base and J by 3 bases, with 6 bases between. The CDR3 bases are TGTGCCAGCTCACCACGAAGGGAAGAGACCCAGTACTTC. Its translation: CASSPRREETQYF.

This clonotype came up many times. The V gene is TRBV3-1, the J gene TRBJ1-2; D ambiguous. The V and J ends lost 6 bases and 2 bases respectively, with 19 bases between them. The CDR3 covers 16 residues. Germline V gives CDR1 LGHDT, CDR2 YNNKEL (reference sequence). CDR3 sequence: CASSPVDVTANYGYTF. The CDR3 nucleotides are TGTGCCAGCAGTCCCGTGGATGTGACCGCGAACTATGGCTACACCTTC.

This clonotype was seen ten or more times. The gene calls are TRBV5-1 and TRBJ2-3; 8 bases line up with TRBD2. The CDR3 loop spans 15 amino acids. J gave up 4 bases and V 2 bases, and 6 bases lay outside the gene matches. Germline-derived CDR1 and CDR2 are SGHRS and YFSETQ. CDR3 bases: TGCGCCAGCAGCTTCTTGCGGGGGGCGGCAGATACGCAGTATTTT. Encoded protein: CASSFLRGAADTQYF.

This clonotype was seen many times. The V gene is TRBV5-4, the J gene TRBJ2-3, with D possibly TRBD1 on 6 matching bases. V was trimmed by 4 bases and J by 3 bases, leaving 9 bases between them. Germline CDR1 is SGHNT and CDR2 is YYREEE (reference sequence). The CDR3 is 13 amino acids. Here the CDR3 DNA reads TGTGCCAGCAGCCGACAGGAAACAGATACGCAGTATTTT. It encodes CASSRQETDTQYF.

This clonotype was found a few times. The rearrangement links TRBV4-1 to TRBJ2-1; 7 bases are shared with TRBD2. J gave up 7 bases and V 1 base, and 7 bases lay outside the gene matches. The germline V gene has CDR1 MGHRA and CDR2 YSYEKL. The CDR3 runs to 15 residues. The CDR3 protein is CASSQVLPRGNEQFF. The CDR3, as DNA: TGCGCCAGCAGCCAAGTCCTTCCGCGGGGGAATGAGCAGTTCTTC.

There are a few counts of this clonotype. The CDR3 region has the DNA TGTGCCAGCAGTTACTTCGGGACTAGCGGGTTTACAGATACGCAGTATTTT. It codes for CASSYFGTSGFTDTQYF. The chain uses TRBV6-5 and TRBJ2-3; 12 bases align to TRBD2. The germline CDR1 and CDR2 sequences are MNHEY and SVGAGI. CDR3 length: 17 residues. V trimming: 1 base; J trimming: 3 bases; junction bases outside the gene matches: 5.

This chain connects TRBV12-3 or TRBV12-4 to TRBJ2-1; D is ambiguous. V was cut by 3 bases and J by 8 bases, with 14 bases left in between. The CDR3 runs 14 residues. The CDR3 nucleotides read TGTGCCAGCAGTTTCTCCTCGACGCCGGATGAGCAGTTCTTC. It specifies CASSFSSTPDEQFF.

This clonotype was counted between two and nine times. The chain couples TRBV12-3 or TRBV12-4 to TRBJ1-5; the D is unclear. The CDR3 runs to 15 residues. Trimming removed 3 bases at V and 1 base at J, with 10 bases between. Written as DNA, the CDR3 is TGTGCCAGCAGTTTGGCGGTCAGGAGCAATCAGCCCCAGCATTTT. This translates into CASSLAVRSNQPQHF.

In its sample, this clonotype was seen a few times. The chain carries TRBV7-8 and TRBJ1-1, with D uncertain. This CDR3 comprises 15 residues. V lost 5 bases, J lost 10 bases, and 23 bases lay in between. Germline lookup yields CDR1 SGHVS and CDR2 FQNEAQ. CDR3 sequence: CASSPPPLVRERAFF. CDR3 in DNA: TGTGCCAGCAGCCCCCCCCCGTTGGTGAGGGAGCGAGCTTTCTTT.

This clonotype was counted ten times or more. This CDR3 is CASSQDVDRDLYGYTF. The CDR3 nucleotides are TGTGCCAGCAGCCAAGATGTCGACAGGGACCTGTATGGCTACACCTTC. The chain is built from TRBV4-2 and TRBJ1-2, with TRBD1 matching over 7 bases. The germline V gene has CDR1 LGHNA and CDR2 YNFKEQ. CDR3 length: 16 amino acids. The V segment lost 0 bases and the J segment 5 bases; nucleotides outside the gene matches: 9.

This clonotype was picked up a small number of times. The V gene is TRBV5-6, the J gene TRBJ2-1; 8 positions match TRBD1. After removal of 1 base from V and 8 bases from J, the junction contained 11 bases not matched to a gene. The CDR3 contains 16 residues. CDR1 is SGHDT, CDR2 YYEEEE, per germline. The CDR3, as DNA: TGTGCCAGCAGCTTGTTAGCCGGCACAGGGGGGTATGAGCAGTTCTTC. It encodes CASSLLAGTGGYEQFF.

This clonotype was counted ten times or more. The CDR3 region is CASSTQATGELFF. Written as DNA, the CDR3 is TGCGCCAGCAGCACCCAGGCCACCGGGGAGCTGTTTTTT. The chain employs TRBV5-1 and TRBJ2-2; D is ambiguous. Germline values: CDR1 SGHRS, CDR2 YFSETQ. The CDR3 spans 13 residues. V was trimmed by 4 bases and J by 4 bases, leaving 8 bases between them. Filled out from reference TRBV5-1 and TRBJ2-2, the complete variable domain reads KAGVTQTPRYLIKTRGQQVTLSCSPISGHRSVSWYQQTPGQGLQFLFEYFSETQRNKGNFPGRFSGRQFSNSRSEMNVSTLELGDSALYLCASSTQATGELFFGEGSRLTVL.

This chain's CDR3 is CATSFGTEEGYTF. The DNA of the CDR3 is TGTGCCACCAGCTTCGGGACAGAGGAGGGCTACACCTTC. The gene calls are TRBV15 and TRBJ1-2, with 7 bases aligning to TRBD1. CDR3 length equals 13 residues. Trimming took 5 bases from V and 8 from J; bases not matched to a gene: 8. Germline V gene lookup returns CDR1 LNHNV and CDR2 YYDKDF (reference sequence).

The chain couples TRBV19 to TRBJ2-1; D gene ambiguous. Trimming took off 1 base at V and 5 bases at J, with 6 bases between the two ends. CDR1 is LNHDA, CDR2 SQIVND, per germline (reference sequence). The CDR3 loop spans 13 amino acids. CDR3 sequence reads: CASSIVPHNEQFF. Here the CDR3 DNA reads TGTGCCAGTAGTATAGTACCCCACAATGAGCAGTTCTTC.

The gene calls are TRBV29-1 and TRBJ1-1; D is unresolved. Germline loops: CDR1 SQVTM, CDR2 ANQGSEA. The CDR3 is 13 residues long. The V end was cut by 8 bases, the J end by 4 bases, with 17 bases between. Written as DNA, the CDR3 is TGCAGCCCGGTGGGGATTTTGGGCACTGAAGCTTTCTTT. Translated, it gives CSPVGILGTEAFF. Filled out from reference TRBV29-1 and TRBJ1-1, the complete variable domain reads SAVISQKPSRDICQRGTSLTIQCQVDSQVTMMFWYRQQPGQSLTLIATANQGSEATYESGFVIDKFPISRPNLTFSTLTVSNMSPEDSSIYLCSPVGILGTEAFFGQGTRLTVV.

At least ten counts were recorded for this clonotype. V is TRBV11-2 and J is TRBJ2-5; TRBD1 matches at 7 bases. The CDR3 has 13 amino acids. The germline V gene encodes CDR1 SGHAT and CDR2 FQNNGV. The V gene end was trimmed by 5 bases and the J gene end by 5 bases; junction bases not matched to a gene: 5. The DNA for the CDR3 is TGTGCCAGCAGCCCAGACAGGGTGGAGACCCAGTACTTC. Protein product: CASSPDRVETQYF.

This clonotype was counted a few times. V and J are TRBV7-2 and TRBJ2-3; D gene ambiguous. The CDR3 covers 14 residues. The germline CDR1 and CDR2 sequences are SGHTA and FQGNSA. V lost 7 bases to trimming and J lost 1 base, with 12 bases between them. CDR3 protein: CASISGRGTDTQYF. DNA of the CDR3: TGTGCCAGCATCTCGGGTAGGGGCACAGATACGCAGTATTTT.